These 21 T cell receptor beta chains originate from one sample sequenced in a study of T-cell memory formation after mild COVID-19. TCRdb re-called the 5' RACE reads with MiXCR, one entry per CDR3 protein. The sample yields some 260,000 distinct CDR3 sequences, 16% seen once. Sequencing input: PBMCs or a T cell subset sorted from them (not recorded which). The receptors originated from a man between 18 and 35 years old who had mild COVID-19 (a few samples of this study predate the infection). Cell type and time point are not known.

The gene calls are TRBV2 and TRBJ2-2; D gene uncertain. Trimming stripped 6 bases from V and 2 bases from J, with 4 bases between. Germline CDR1 is SNHLY and CDR2 is FYNNEI. The CDR3 sequence is 12 residues long. The CDR3 sequence: CASRQNTGELFF. The CDR3 DNA reads TGTGCCAGCAGGCAAAACACCGGGGAGCTGTTTTTT.

This chain connects TRBV7-2 to TRBJ2-1; D perhaps matches TRBD2 (5 bases). The germline V gene encodes CDR1 SGHTA and CDR2 FQGNSA. V lost 2 bases, J lost 7 bases, and 9 bases lay in between. There are 13 residues in the CDR3. DNA of the CDR3: TGTGCCAGCAGCTTATCGCGGGTAAATGAGCAGTTCTTC. Its protein product is CASSLSRVNEQFF.

This clonotype was observed a handful of times. The chain is built from TRBV5-1 and TRBJ2-2; D remains unclear. CDR1 and CDR2 (germline): SGHRS, YFSETQ. The CDR3 length is 14 residues. Trimming took off 0 bases at V and 6 bases at J, with 9 bases between the two ends. CDR3: CASSLESPAGELFF. The DNA for the CDR3 is TGCGCCAGCAGCTTGGAGTCCCCGGCCGGGGAGCTGTTTTTT.

This clonotype showed up just once. The rearrangement joins TRBV12-3 or TRBV12-4 to TRBJ1-6; TRBD1 agrees at 7 bases. The CDR3 runs to 15 residues. Trimming at V came to 6 bases and at J to 10 bases, leaving 12 bases not matched to a gene. CDR3 DNA: TGTGCCAGCAGCCTGAGGGGGCAGGGGTACTCACCCCTCCACTTT. Translated: CASSLRGQGYSPLHF.

This clonotype was seen a few times. In DNA, the CDR3 is TGTGCCAGCACGGAGGTCCCTCCCCAGCATTTT. It is translated as CASTEVPPQHF. J is TRBJ1-5 and V is TRBV6-1; the D is unclear. CDR1 and CDR2 (germline): MNHNS, SASEGT. The V and J ends lost 7 bases and 10 bases respectively, with 11 bases between them. The CDR3 extends over 11 amino acids.

This clonotype has just a few counts. The chain uses TRBV9 and TRBJ1-2; weak D call: TRBD1 (5 bases). The germline gives CDR1 SGDLS, CDR2 YYNGEE. Trimming removed 0 bases at V and 4 bases at J, with 7 bases between. The CDR3 spans 13 residues. CDR3 sequence: CASSVDDSYGYTF. DNA of the CDR3: TGTGCCAGCAGCGTAGATGACAGCTATGGCTACACCTTC.

The chain is built from TRBV6-6 and TRBJ2-7; possible D gene TRBD2, 6 bases. The CDR3 runs 12 residues. The V end lost 5 bases, the J end lost 1 base, and 6 bases lay between the germline ends. CDR1 and CDR2 from the germline V gene are MNHNY and SVGAGI (reference sequence). The CDR3 loop is CASSGGSYEQYF. Written as DNA, the CDR3 is TGTGCCAGCAGTGGGGGGTCCTACGAGCAGTACTTC.

The chain couples TRBV12-3 or TRBV12-4 to TRBJ1-2; D uncertain. The V end was cut by 4 bases, the J end by 0 bases, with 9 bases between. The CDR3 contains 14 residues. The DNA for the CDR3 is TGTGCCAGCAGTTCGCGACCGGCTAACTATGGCTACACCTTC. It yields the protein CASSSRPANYGYTF.

The chain carries TRBV11-2 and TRBJ2-5, with 14 bases that match TRBD2. Germline CDR1 SGHAT, CDR2 FQNNGV. V trimming: 4 bases; J trimming: 0 bases; junction bases outside the gene matches: 10. The CDR3 has 19 residues. The CDR3 sequence: CASSSPSTSGGANQETQYF. The CDR3 bases are TGTGCCAGCAGCTCGCCCTCGACTAGCGGGGGGGCAAACCAAGAGACCCAGTACTTC.

This chain joins TRBV4-3 and TRBJ2-7; 7 bases are a match to TRBD2. The CDR3 loop spans 15 amino acids. Germline V gene sequence: CDR1 LGHNA, CDR2 YSLEER. Trimming removed 0 bases from V and 2 bases from J; junction bases left unmatched: 4. The CDR3 here is CASSQDPSGTYEQYF. The DNA of the CDR3 is TGCGCCAGCAGCCAAGATCCTAGCGGAACCTACGAGCAGTACTTC.

The V gene is TRBV3-1, the J gene TRBJ1-1; a possible D gene is TRBD1 (6 bases). V was cut by 0 bases and J by 11 bases, with 13 bases left in between. Germline CDR1 is LGHDT and CDR2 is YNNKEL (reference sequence). This CDR3 has 13 residues. CDR3 amino acids: CASSQDLDRWAFF. CDR3 DNA: TGTGCCAGCAGCCAAGATCTTGACAGGTGGGCTTTCTTT.

There are a few counts of this clonotype. The gene calls are TRBV2 and TRBJ2-2; D gene unclear. The ends were cut back, 8 bases at V and 6 bases at J, with 13 bases in the middle. The CDR3 covers 13 residues. CDR1 and CDR2 (germline): SNHLY, FYNNEI. CDR3: CASGFHGSGELFF. The CDR3 nucleotides read TGTGCCAGCGGATTTCATGGTTCCGGGGAGCTGTTTTTT.

The CDR3 sequence is CASSLLTGHTEAFF. Here the CDR3 DNA reads TGTGCCAGCAGCTTACTGACAGGTCACACTGAAGCTTTCTTT. V and J are TRBV12-3 or TRBV12-4 and TRBJ1-1; D possibly corresponds to TRBD1 (6 bases). Trimming took off 6 bases at V and 3 bases at J, with 14 bases between the two ends. The CDR3 loop spans 14 amino acids.

V usage is TRBV5-1 and J usage is TRBJ2-3; D is ambiguous. Germline V CDR1 and CDR2: SGHRS, YFSETQ. Trimming cost V 4 bases and J 1 base, with 7 bases left between them. The CDR3 contains 13 residues. The chain's CDR3 is CASSRRRTDTQYF. The CDR3, as DNA: TGCGCCAGCAGCCGCCGACGCACAGATACGCAGTATTTT.

V and J are TRBV29-1 and TRBJ2-5; TRBD1 agrees at 10 bases. The CDR3 spans 13 residues. Germline trimming cut 8 bases from V and 4 bases from J; bases unmatched to any gene: 7. The germline V gene encodes CDR1 SQVTM and CDR2 ANQGSEA. CDR3 region: CSTRQGASETQYF. The CDR3 coding sequence is TGCAGCACCCGACAGGGGGCATCAGAGACCCAGTACTTC.

In its sample, this clonotype was seen a few times. The J gene is TRBJ2-1, the V gene TRBV11-3, with 7 bases fitting TRBD2. The V gene end was trimmed by 3 bases and the J gene end by 2 bases; junction bases not matched to a gene: 4. The CDR3 covers 15 residues. The germline V gene has CDR1 SGHNT and CDR2 YENEEA. CDR3 sequence: CASSFTAGAYNEQFF. The CDR3 DNA reads as TGTGCCAGCAGCTTTACGGCGGGGGCCTACAATGAGCAGTTCTTC.

In this sample, this clonotype turned up a few times. J is TRBJ1-3 and V is TRBV7-9, with D maybe TRBD1 (6 bases). The CDR3 covers 16 residues. Per the germline V gene, CDR1 is SEHNR and CDR2 is FQNEAQ (reference sequence). Trimming cost V 5 bases and J 2 bases, with 16 bases left between them. The CDR3 DNA sequence: TGTGCCAGCAGCACAAGACAGGTTTATGCTGGAAACACCATATATTTT. Translating it yields CASSTRQVYAGNTIYF.

Only a few counts were recorded for this clonotype. J is TRBJ2-1 and V is TRBV10-3; perhaps TRBD2 as D (7 bases). Germline-derived CDR1 and CDR2 are ENHRY and SYGVKD. Trimming left V 5 bases short and J 5 bases short, with 13 bases between. The CDR3 totals 14 residues. CDR3 sequence (DNA): TGTGCCATCAGTCCCACGGGGGGCCACAATGAGCAGTTCTTC. This sequence encodes CAISPTGGHNEQFF.

This clonotype was found many times. This sequence joins TRBV20-1 and TRBJ2-5; TRBD2 agrees at 7 bases. Germline V gives CDR1 DFQATT, CDR2 SNEGSKA (reference sequence). The V gene end was trimmed by 3 bases and the J gene end by 4 bases; junction bases not matched to a gene: 8. This CDR3 has 14 residues. CDR3 nucleotide sequence: TGCAGTGCTAGTTCTGGGGGGGTAGGAGAGACCCAGTACTTC. It yields the protein CSASSGGVGETQYF.

V and J are TRBV5-6 and TRBJ2-5, with D unresolved. Per germline, CDR1 SGHDT and CDR2 YYEEEE. With 0 bases removed from V and 6 bases from J, the gap between germline ends came to 12 bases. The CDR3 sequence is 14 residues long. The CDR3 loop reads CASSLAGAEQTQYF. Written as DNA, the CDR3 is TGTGCCAGCAGCTTGGCCGGCGCGGAACAGACCCAGTACTTC.

The CDR3 spells CASSLGPSGGTEAFF. The CDR3 DNA sequence: TGTGCCAGCAGCTTAGGACCCTCAGGCGGGACTGAAGCTTTCTTT. The gene calls are TRBV7-2 and TRBJ1-1; the D is unclear. Trimming removed 1 base from V and 5 bases from J, with 14 bases in between. The CDR3 consists of 15 residues. Germline V gene data show CDR1 as SGHTA and CDR2 as FQGNSA.